This paragraph reports one TCR beta chain. Here immunoSEQ multiplex PCR was the method, and the copy in TCRdb shows in-frame clones only, minus some. This sample carries tens of thousands of clones, approximately 92% of them seen once, and the ten largest clones take around 4.1%. These data belong to a study of technical replicates of blood from several donors. CDR3 length: 16 residues. Germline V gene lookup returns CDR1 SNHLY and CDR2 FYNNEI. V was pared by 7 bases and J by 3 bases, with 11 bases of the junction left unmatched. This TCR was recovered from a human donor in good health. Some clones in this sample may be carry-over from other donors' samples. The specimen sequenced was PBMCs. V usage is TRBV2 and J usage is TRBJ2-3; 9 positions agree with TRBD2. CDR3 coding DNA: TGTGCCAGCAAACTAGCTGGGACTAGCAGTACAGATACGCAGTATTTT. It codes for CASKLAGTSSTDTQYF.